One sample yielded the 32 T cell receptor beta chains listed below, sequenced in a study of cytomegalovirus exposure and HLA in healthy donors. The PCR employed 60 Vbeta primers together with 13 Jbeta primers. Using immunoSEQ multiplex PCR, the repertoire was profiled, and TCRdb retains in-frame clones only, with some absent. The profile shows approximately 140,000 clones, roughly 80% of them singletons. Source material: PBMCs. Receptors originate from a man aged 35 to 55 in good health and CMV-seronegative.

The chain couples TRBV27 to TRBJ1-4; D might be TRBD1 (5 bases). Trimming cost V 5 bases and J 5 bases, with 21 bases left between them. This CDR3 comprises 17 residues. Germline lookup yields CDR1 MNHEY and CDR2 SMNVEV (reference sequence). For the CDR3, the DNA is TGTGCCAGCAGTCCTTCCCCCGGGAGGGGAGGGAATGAAAAACTGTTTTTT. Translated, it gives CASSPSPGRGGNEKLFF.

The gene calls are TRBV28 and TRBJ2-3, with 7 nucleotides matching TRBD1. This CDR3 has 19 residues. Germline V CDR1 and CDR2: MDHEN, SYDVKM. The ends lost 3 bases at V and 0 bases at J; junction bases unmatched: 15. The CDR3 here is CASSFAQGVPVTSTDTQYF. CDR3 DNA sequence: TGTGCCAGCAGTTTCGCGCAGGGGGTCCCCGTAACTAGCACAGATACGCAGTATTTT.

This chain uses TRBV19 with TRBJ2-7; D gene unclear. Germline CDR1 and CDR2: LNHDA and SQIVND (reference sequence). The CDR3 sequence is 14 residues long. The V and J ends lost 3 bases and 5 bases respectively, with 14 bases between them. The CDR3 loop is CASSMVGPFDEQYF. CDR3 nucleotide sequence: TGTGCCAGTAGTATGGTTGGCCCTTTTGACGAGCAGTACTTC. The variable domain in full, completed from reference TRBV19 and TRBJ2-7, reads DGGITQSPKYLFRKEGQNVTLSCEQNLNHDAMYWYRQDPGQGLRLIYYSQIVNDFQKGDIAEGYSVSREKKESFPLTVTSAQKNPTAFYLCASSMVGPFDEQYFGPGTRLTVT.

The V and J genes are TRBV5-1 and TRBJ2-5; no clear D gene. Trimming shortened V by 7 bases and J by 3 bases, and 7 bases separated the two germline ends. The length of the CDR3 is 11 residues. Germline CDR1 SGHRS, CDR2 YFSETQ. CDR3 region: CASPPKETQYF. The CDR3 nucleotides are TGCGCCAGCCCGCCTAAAGAGACCCAGTACTTC.

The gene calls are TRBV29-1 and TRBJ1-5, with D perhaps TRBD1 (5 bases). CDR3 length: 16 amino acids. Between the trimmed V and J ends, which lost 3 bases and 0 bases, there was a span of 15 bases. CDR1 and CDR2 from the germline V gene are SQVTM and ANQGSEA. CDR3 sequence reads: CSVEGRGIYSNQPQHF. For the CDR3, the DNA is TGCAGCGTTGAGGGGAGGGGTATCTATAGCAATCAGCCCCAGCATTTT.

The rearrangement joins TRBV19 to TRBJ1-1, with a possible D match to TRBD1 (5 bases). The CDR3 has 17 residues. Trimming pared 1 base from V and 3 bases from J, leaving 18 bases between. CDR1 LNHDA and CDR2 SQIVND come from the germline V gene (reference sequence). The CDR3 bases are TGTGCCAGTAGTATAGGAGGAGGGGTACCCGGGTACACTGAAGCTTTCTTT. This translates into CASSIGGGVPGYTEAFF.

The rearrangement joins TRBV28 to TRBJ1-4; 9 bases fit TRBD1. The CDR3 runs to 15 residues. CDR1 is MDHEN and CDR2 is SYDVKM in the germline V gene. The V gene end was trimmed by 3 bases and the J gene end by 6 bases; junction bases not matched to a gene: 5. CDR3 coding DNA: TGTGCCAGCAGTTTTCAGGGACAGGGTCATGAAAAACTGTTTTTT. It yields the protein CASSFQGQGHEKLFF.

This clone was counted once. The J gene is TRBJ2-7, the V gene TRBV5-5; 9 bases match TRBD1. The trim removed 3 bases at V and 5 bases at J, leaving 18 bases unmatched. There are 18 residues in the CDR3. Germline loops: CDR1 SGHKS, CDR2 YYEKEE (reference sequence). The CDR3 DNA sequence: TGTGCCAGCAGCTCACCGGGACAGGGTAGCATCATGACGGACGAGCAGTACTTC. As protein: CASSSPGQGSIMTDEQYF.

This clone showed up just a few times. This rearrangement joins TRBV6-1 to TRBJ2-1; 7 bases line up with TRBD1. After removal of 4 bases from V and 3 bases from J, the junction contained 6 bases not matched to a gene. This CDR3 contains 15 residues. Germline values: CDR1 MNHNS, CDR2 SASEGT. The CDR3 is CASSGATGSYNEQFF. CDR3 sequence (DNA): TGTGCCAGCAGTGGGGCGACAGGGAGCTACAATGAGCAGTTCTTC.

The chain's CDR3 is CASSLPTGLSSYEQYF. CDR3 nucleotide sequence: TGTGCCAGCAGTCTACCGACAGGGCTTAGTTCCTACGAGCAGTACTTC. The chain combines TRBV28 with TRBJ2-7; TRBD1 aligns across 7 bases. Trimming took 5 bases from V and 1 from J; bases not matched to a gene: 11. Looked up from germline, CDR1 is MDHEN and CDR2 is SYDVKM. The CDR3 extends over 16 amino acids.

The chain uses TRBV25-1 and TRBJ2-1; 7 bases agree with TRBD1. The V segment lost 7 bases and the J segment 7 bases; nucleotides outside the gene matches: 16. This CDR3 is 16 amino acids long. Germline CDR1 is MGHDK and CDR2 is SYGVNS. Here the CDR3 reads CASTEGGRGKRNEQFF. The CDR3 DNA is TGTGCCAGCACCGAAGGGGGCAGGGGGAAGAGGAATGAGCAGTTCTTC.

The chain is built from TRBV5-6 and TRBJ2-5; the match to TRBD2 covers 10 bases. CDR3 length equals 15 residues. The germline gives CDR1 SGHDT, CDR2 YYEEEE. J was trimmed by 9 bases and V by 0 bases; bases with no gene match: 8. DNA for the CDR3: TGTGCCAGCAGCTTGGTTCTAGCGGGAGCTCGGGCCCAGTACTTC. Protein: CASSLVLAGARAQYF.

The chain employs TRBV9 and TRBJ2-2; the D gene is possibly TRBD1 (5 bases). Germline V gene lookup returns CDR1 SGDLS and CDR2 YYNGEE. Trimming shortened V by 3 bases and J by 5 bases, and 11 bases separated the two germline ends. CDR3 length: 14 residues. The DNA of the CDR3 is TGTGCCAGCAGCGCCCTGACAGCAACCGGGGAGCTGTTTTTT. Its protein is CASSALTATGELFF.

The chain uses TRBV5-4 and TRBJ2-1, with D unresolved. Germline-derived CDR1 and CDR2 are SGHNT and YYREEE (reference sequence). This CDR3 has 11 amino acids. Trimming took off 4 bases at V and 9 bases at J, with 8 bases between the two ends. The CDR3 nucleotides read TGTGCCAGCAGCCTCGCTAGTGAGCAGTTCTTC. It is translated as CASSLASEQFF.

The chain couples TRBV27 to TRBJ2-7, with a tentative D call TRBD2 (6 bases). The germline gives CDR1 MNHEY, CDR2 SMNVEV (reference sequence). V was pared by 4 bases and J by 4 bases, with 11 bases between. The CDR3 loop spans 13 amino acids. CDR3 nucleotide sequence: TGTGCCAGCAGTTCCCGGGGGATTTACGAGCAGTACTTC. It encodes CASSSRGIYEQYF.

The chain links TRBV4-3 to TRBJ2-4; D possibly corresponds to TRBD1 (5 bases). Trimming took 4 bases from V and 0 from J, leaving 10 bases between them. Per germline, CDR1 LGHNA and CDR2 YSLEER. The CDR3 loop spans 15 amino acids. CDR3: CASSLGHLAKNIQYF. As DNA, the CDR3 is TGCGCCAGCAGCCTAGGACATCTAGCCAAAAACATTCAGTACTTC.

CDR3 loop: CASSYGAGAYSYEQYF. The CDR3 DNA reads as TGTGCCAGCAGTTATGGGGCAGGGGCCTACTCCTACGAGCAGTACTTC. This chain connects TRBV6-6 to TRBJ2-7; possible D gene TRBD1, 6 bases. Between the trimmed V and J ends, which lost 3 bases and 0 bases, there was a span of 15 bases. The CDR3 is made up of 16 amino acids. Looked up from germline, CDR1 is MNHNY and CDR2 is SVGAGI (reference sequence).

The CDR3 DNA reads as TGTGCCAGTAGAACAAACGGCGGAACTGAAGCTTTCTTT. The encoded protein is CASRTNGGTEAFF. This rearrangement joins TRBV19 to TRBJ1-1; D gene uncertain. Germline-derived CDR1 and CDR2 are LNHDA and SQIVND (reference sequence). With 6 bases removed from V and 5 bases from J, the gap between germline ends came to 13 bases. The CDR3 has 13 residues.

The CDR3 DNA reads as TGCGCCAGCAGAACGGGAGGGTTTCGCTATGGCTACACCTTC. Protein product: CASRTGGFRYGYTF. The chain links TRBV5-1 to TRBJ1-2; no firm D call. Germline values: CDR1 SGHRS, CDR2 YFSETQ. The V end was cut by 5 bases, the J end by 4 bases, with 15 bases between. CDR3 length: 14 residues.

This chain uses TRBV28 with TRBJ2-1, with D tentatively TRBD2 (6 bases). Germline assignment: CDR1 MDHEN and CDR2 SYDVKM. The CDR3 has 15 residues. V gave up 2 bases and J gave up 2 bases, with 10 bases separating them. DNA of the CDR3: TGTGCCAGCAGTTTAGTTCCGGGAGCCTACAATGAGCAGTTCTTC. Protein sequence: CASSLVPGAYNEQFF.

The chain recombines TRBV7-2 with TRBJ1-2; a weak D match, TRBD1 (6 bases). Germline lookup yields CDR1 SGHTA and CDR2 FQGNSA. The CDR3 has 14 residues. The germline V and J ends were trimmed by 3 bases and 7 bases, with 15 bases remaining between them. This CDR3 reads CASSLRGAPGGYTF. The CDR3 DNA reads TGTGCCAGCAGCTTGCGGGGGGCCCCTGGTGGCTACACCTTC. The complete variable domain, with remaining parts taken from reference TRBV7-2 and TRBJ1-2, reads GAGVSQSPSNKVTEKGKDVELRCDPISGHTALYWYRQSLGQGLEFLIYFQGNSAPDKSGLPSDRFSAERTGGSVSTLTIQRTQQEDSAVYLCASSLRGAPGGYTFGSGTRLTVV.

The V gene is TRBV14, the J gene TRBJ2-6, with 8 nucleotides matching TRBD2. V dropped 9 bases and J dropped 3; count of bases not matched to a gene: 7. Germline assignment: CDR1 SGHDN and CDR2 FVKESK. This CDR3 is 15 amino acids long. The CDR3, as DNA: TGTGCCAGTTCGCGGGGGGCGCATGGGGCCAACGTCCTGACTTTC. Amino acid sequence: CASSRGAHGANVLTF.

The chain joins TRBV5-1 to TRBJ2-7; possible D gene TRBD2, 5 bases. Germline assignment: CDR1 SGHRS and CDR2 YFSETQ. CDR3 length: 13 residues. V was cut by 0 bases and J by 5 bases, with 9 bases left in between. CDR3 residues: CASSLGYGNEQYF. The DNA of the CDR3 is TGCGCCAGCAGCTTGGGGTACGGGAACGAGCAGTACTTC.

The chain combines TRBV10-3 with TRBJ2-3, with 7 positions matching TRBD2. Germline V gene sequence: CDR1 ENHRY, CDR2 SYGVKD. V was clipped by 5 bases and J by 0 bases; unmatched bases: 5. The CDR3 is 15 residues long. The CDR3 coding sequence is TGTGCCATCAGTATGCTAGCGGCTAGCACAGATACGCAGTATTTT. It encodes CAISMLAASTDTQYF.

The CDR3 here is CASSVDAGGNQPQHF. CDR3 sequence (DNA): TGTGCCAGCAGCGTAGATGCGGGAGGCAATCAGCCCCAGCATTTT. The chain couples TRBV9 to TRBJ1-5; no firm D call. The CDR3 runs to 15 residues. Germline V gives CDR1 SGDLS, CDR2 YYNGEE. V was cut by 0 bases and J by 2 bases, with 9 bases left in between.

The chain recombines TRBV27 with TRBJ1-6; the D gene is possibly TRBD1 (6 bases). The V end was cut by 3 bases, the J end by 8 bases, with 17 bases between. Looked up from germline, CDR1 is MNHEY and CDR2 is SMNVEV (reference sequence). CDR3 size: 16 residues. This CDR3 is CASSFSSGGPYSPLHF. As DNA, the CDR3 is TGTGCCAGCAGTTTTTCGTCGGGGGGCCCTTATTCACCCCTCCACTTT.

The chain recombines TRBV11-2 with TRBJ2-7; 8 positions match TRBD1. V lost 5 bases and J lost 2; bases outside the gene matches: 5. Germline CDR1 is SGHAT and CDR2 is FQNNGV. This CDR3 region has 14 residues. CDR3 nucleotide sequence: TGTGCCAGCAGCCCCCGACAGGGGCCCTACGAGCAGTACTTC. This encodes CASSPRQGPYEQYF.

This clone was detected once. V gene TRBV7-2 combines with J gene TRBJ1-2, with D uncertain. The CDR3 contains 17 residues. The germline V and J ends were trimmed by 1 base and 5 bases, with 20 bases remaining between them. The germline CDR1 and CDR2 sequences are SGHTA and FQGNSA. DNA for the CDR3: TGTGCCAGCAGCTTAGGTCTGAGCAGGCGGGGAGATTATGGCTACACCTTC. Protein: CASSLGLSRRGDYGYTF.

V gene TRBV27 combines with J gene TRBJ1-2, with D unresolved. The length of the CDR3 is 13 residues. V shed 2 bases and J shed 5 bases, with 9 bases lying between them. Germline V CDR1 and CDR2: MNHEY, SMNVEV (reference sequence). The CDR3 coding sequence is TGTGCCAGCAGTTTAGGTGTCGGGTATGGCTACACCTTC. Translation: CASSLGVGYGYTF.

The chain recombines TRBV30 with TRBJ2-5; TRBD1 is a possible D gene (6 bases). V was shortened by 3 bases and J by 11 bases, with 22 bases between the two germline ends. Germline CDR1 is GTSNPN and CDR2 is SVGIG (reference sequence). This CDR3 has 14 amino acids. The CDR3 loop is CAWRVMGAGKEQYF. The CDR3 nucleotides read TGTGCCTGGAGAGTAATGGGGGCAGGGAAGGAGCAGTACTTC.

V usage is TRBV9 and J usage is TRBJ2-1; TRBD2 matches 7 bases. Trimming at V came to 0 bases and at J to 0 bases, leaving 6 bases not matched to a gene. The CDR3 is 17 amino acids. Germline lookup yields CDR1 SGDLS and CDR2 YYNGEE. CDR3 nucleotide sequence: TGTGCCAGCAGCGTAGGGGAGGGAGGATTCTCCTACAATGAGCAGTTCTTC. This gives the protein CASSVGEGGFSYNEQFF.

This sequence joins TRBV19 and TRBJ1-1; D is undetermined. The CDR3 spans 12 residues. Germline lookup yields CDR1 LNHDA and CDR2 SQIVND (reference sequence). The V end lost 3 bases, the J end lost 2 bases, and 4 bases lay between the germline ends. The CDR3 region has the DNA TGTGCCAGTAGTATCTACAACACTGAAGCTTTCTTT. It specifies CASSIYNTEAFF.